The 14 T cell receptor beta chains listed next were all sequenced from one sample in a study of breast tumors, draining lymph nodes, adjacent tissues. MiXCR was run by TCRdb on the multiplex PCR reads, yielding one entry per CDR3 protein. The sample has fewer than 300,000 distinct CDR3 sequences, about 30% seen once. Breast cancer patients provided tissue from their axillary draining lymph nodes. Source material: axillary lymph node tissue. The receptors derive from a female donor with breast cancer. Some clones in this sample may be carry-over from other donors' samples.

This clonotype was seen ten or more times. The chain carries TRBV20-1 and TRBJ1-5; D might be TRBD1 (6 bases). Trimming shortened V by 5 bases and J by 4 bases, and 12 bases separated the two germline ends. The V gene's germline CDR1 is DFQATT and CDR2 SNEGSKA (reference sequence). This CDR3 comprises 13 residues. CDR3 sequence reads: CSAHQGTNQPQHF. The CDR3 DNA sequence: TGCAGTGCTCACCAGGGGACTAATCAGCCCCAGCATTTT.

This sequence joins TRBV20-1 and TRBJ1-2; 7 nucleotides align to TRBD1. The germline V gene encodes CDR1 DFQATT and CDR2 SNEGSKA (reference sequence). J gave up 5 bases and V 6 bases, and 12 bases lay outside the gene matches. This CDR3 contains 14 residues. In DNA form, the CDR3 reads TGCAGTGCCGGCCCCCCACAGGGGATTTATGGCTACACCTTC. Protein: CSAGPPQGIYGYTF.

This clonotype was observed many times. One end of the junction does not line up with germline, which may come from a read error. The chain combines TRBV12-3 or TRBV12-4 with TRBJ2-7, with TRBD2 matching over 11 bases. This CDR3 has 14 amino acids. Here the CDR3 DNA reads TGTGCCAGCAATTTAGCGGGAGGGCCAAGGGAGCAGTACTTC. Protein: CASNLAGGPREQYF.

The V gene is TRBV18, the J gene TRBJ2-3; TRBD2 agrees at 8 bases. Germline V gene lookup returns CDR1 KGHSH and CDR2 LQKENI. Unmatched junction bases numbered 8, after V lost 2 bases and J lost 4 bases. This CDR3 has 16 residues. CDR3 in amino acids: CASSPSSGSGADTQYF. The CDR3 DNA reads TGTGCCAGCTCACCATCAAGCGGGAGCGGCGCAGATACGCAGTATTTT.

In its sample, this clonotype was seen many times. V usage is TRBV11-3 and J usage is TRBJ2-3, with a tentative D call TRBD2 (6 bases). V lost 4 bases to trimming and J lost 0 bases, with 14 bases between them. Germline V gene lookup returns CDR1 SGHNT and CDR2 YENEEA. The CDR3 has 16 residues. CDR3 residues: CASSWRLGRSTDTQYF. The CDR3, as DNA: TGTGCCAGCAGCTGGAGACTAGGACGAAGCACAGATACGCAGTATTTT.

This clonotype was seen ten or more times. CDR3 sequence (DNA): TGTGCCAGCAGCTTATTAGGGACTAGCGGGATTAGGGAGACCCAGTACTTC. Protein sequence: CASSLLGTSGIRETQYF. This chain connects TRBV7-9 to TRBJ2-5, with 13 bases identical to TRBD2. CDR3 size: 17 residues. The junction had 8 bases not matched to a gene; V was cut back by 2 bases and J by 5 bases. Germline V gene data show CDR1 as SEHNR and CDR2 as FQNEAQ (reference sequence).

Turning to this clonotype: A much larger clonotype is one base distant, so this may be a read error. V gene TRBV20-1 combines with J gene TRBJ2-1; 8 nucleotides align to TRBD2. Germline lookup yields CDR1 DFQATT and CDR2 SNEGSKA (reference sequence). Trimming at V came to 5 bases and at J to 4 bases, leaving 13 bases not matched to a gene. This CDR3 region has 16 residues. CDR3 protein: CSAYALSGSSYNEQFF. The CDR3 nucleotides read TGCAGTGCTTATGCCCTCAGCGGGAGTTCTTACAATGAGCAGTTCTTC.

This clonotype appeared many times. The chain couples TRBV30 to TRBJ2-3, with 8 bases lining up with TRBD2. The CDR3 is 14 residues long. V shed 6 bases and J 4 bases; nucleotides not matched to a gene: 9. CDR1 and CDR2 from the germline V gene are GTSNPN and SVGIG (reference sequence). CDR3 region: CACPLAGRPDTQYF. The DNA for the CDR3 is TGTGCCTGCCCCTTAGCGGGACGTCCAGATACGCAGTATTTT.

A remark on this clonotype: At one end the junction does not follow the germline gene, possibly because of a read error. This chain joins TRBV7-9 and TRBJ2-3; perhaps D is TRBD1 or TRBD2 (5 bases each). The CDR3 is 15 residues long. Germline-derived CDR1 and CDR2 are SEHNR and FQNEAQ (reference sequence). The DNA of the CDR3 is TGTGCCATCAGTGACCCGGGACGGTCCACAGATACGCGGTATTTT. This translates into CAISDPGRSTDTRYF.

The chain joins TRBV20-1 to TRBJ2-1, with TRBD2 identical over 15 bases. The germline CDR1 and CDR2 sequences are DFQATT and SNEGSKA (reference sequence). This CDR3 has 16 amino acids. The junction had 9 bases not matched to a gene; V was cut back by 6 bases and J by 6 bases. The CDR3 loop reads CSAPGLAGGPGNEQFF. The CDR3 region has the DNA TGCAGTGCCCCTGGACTAGCGGGAGGGCCTGGCAATGAGCAGTTCTTC.

This clonotype showed up many times. The chain is built from TRBV7-3 and TRBJ2-3; TRBD1 matches 10 bases. Germline V lookup: CDR1 SGHTA, CDR2 FQGTGA. The length of the CDR3 is 17 residues. V gave up 3 bases and J gave up 10 bases; unmatched junction bases: 16. CDR3 nucleotides: TGTGCCAGCAGCTTCACGGTTGGGACAGGGGCCAATAATCCGCAGTATTTT. Amino acid sequence: CASSFTVGTGANNPQYF.

In the case of this clonotype: This may stem from a read error, because a much larger clone lies one nucleotide away. The J gene is TRBJ2-7, the V gene TRBV27; 7 positions agree with TRBD2. CDR1 and CDR2 from the germline V gene are MNHEY and SMNVEV (reference sequence). Trimming removed 1 base from V and 2 bases from J; junction bases left unmatched: 5. The CDR3 is 15 amino acids. The CDR3 spells CASSLYPSGAYEQYF. CDR3 bases: TGTGCCAGCAGTTTATATCCTAGCGGTGCCTACGAGCAGTACTTC.

This chain links TRBV6-4 with TRBJ1-2; D unresolved. CDR3 length: 11 amino acids. V dropped 4 bases and J dropped 10 bases, with 10 bases sitting between them. CDR1 MRHNA and CDR2 SNTAGT come from the germline V gene. As DNA, the CDR3 is TGTGCCAGCAGTGGGAAGGGCAACTACACCTTC. Amino acid sequence: CASSGKGNYTF.

This clonotype was seen ten or more times. The V call is TRBV7-9, the J call TRBJ2-3; 14 nucleotides agree with TRBD2. The germline CDR1 and CDR2 sequences are SEHNR and FQNEAQ (reference sequence). V was pared by 5 bases and J by 5 bases, with 9 bases of the junction left unmatched. This CDR3 contains 17 residues. CDR3 loop: CASSPRLAGGPGDTQYF. In DNA form, the CDR3 reads TGTGCCAGCAGCCCGCGACTAGCGGGAGGGCCCGGAGATACGCAGTATTTT.